This T cell receptor beta chain originates from a study of cytomegalovirus exposure and HLA in healthy donors. Deletions cut 3 bases from V and 6 bases from J, with 17 bases between. Germline CDR1 reads MGHRA; CDR2 reads YSYEKL. CDR3 length equals 16 residues. Amplification used 60 Vbeta primers and 13 Jbeta primers. Clones were read by immunoSEQ multiplex PCR, and TCRdb kept only the in-frame ones, dropping some. The table includes about 140,000 clones, just under 80% detected once. The rearrangement links TRBV4-1 to TRBJ2-2; weak D call: TRBD2 (5 bases). The sequenced sample was PBMCs. This sequence originates from a man under 40 in good health. The CDR3 is CASSQTDSSPPGELFF. The DNA of the CDR3 is TGCGCCAGCAGCCAGACGGACTCCTCACCCCCCGGGGAGCTGTTTTTT.